The 5 T cell receptor beta chains below were found in one sample sequenced in a study of cytomegalovirus exposure and HLA in healthy donors (dated by TCRdb to 2016 to 2017). Library construction relied on the immunoSEQ multiplex PCR assay. A mixture of 60 forward primers for TCR Vbeta segments and 13 reverse primers for TCR Jbeta segments was used in the multiplex PCR. Entries here come from immuneACCESS through TCRdb and include only in-frame sequences with V and J called. Some clones fail to appear in such tables; in the studies checked, an unresolved V gene covers under half of the shortfall, and the cause of the remainder is unknown. The sample data list some 130,000 clones, and around 83% of these were observed just once. The ten biggest clones cover about 1.2% of the sample. Sequenced input: PBMCs. The receptors were sampled from a girl aged 2 to 10 in good health and CMV-seronegative.

The chain couples TRBV27 to TRBJ2-3, with 8 bases identical to TRBD1. This CDR3 has 15 residues. V lost 7 bases, J lost 0 bases, and 6 bases stayed unmatched. Germline V gene lookup returns CDR1 MNHEY and CDR2 SMNVEV (reference sequence). CDR3 residues: CASKLGQGSTDTQYF. The DNA of the CDR3 is TGTGCCAGCAAACTCGGACAGGGAAGCACAGATACGCAGTATTTT.

The CDR3 reads CASSLSRDIVEQYF. CDR3 coding DNA: TGTGCCAGCAGCTTGTCCCGGGACATAGTAGAGCAGTACTTC. The gene calls are TRBV7-9 and TRBJ2-7; D is possibly TRBD1 (6 bases). Germline V gene data show CDR1 as SEHNR and CDR2 as FQNEAQ (reference sequence). Trimming took off 3 bases at V and 7 bases at J, with 16 bases between the two ends. The CDR3 extends over 14 amino acids.

The chain combines TRBV21-1 with TRBJ2-3; the tabulated D call, TRBD1, remains unverified against the DNA. TRBV21-1 is termed a pseudogene. The CDR3 is 18 amino acids. The CDR3 loop reads CASSKGVRAKFGTDTQYF. DNA for the CDR3: TGTGCCAGCAGCAAAGGAGTCAGGGCTAAATTCGGCACAGATACGCAGTATTTT.

The rearrangement links TRBV10-2 to TRBJ2-7; 9 bases are shared with TRBD1. CDR1 and CDR2 from the germline V gene are WSHSY and SAAADI. The length of the CDR3 is 15 residues. After removal of 6 bases from V and 0 bases from J, the junction contained 6 bases not matched to a gene. The CDR3 is CASSAGTGSSYEQYF. The CDR3, as DNA: TGCGCCAGCAGCGCCGGGACAGGGAGCTCCTACGAGCAGTACTTC.

This chain links TRBV28 with TRBJ2-7; 8 nucleotides line up with TRBD1. There are 13 residues in the CDR3. V dropped 11 bases and J dropped 6; count of bases not matched to a gene: 12. In germline, CDR1 is MDHEN, CDR2 SYDVKM. CDR3 in amino acids: CACTPGQAGEQYF. As DNA, the CDR3 is TGTGCCTGTACCCCGGGACAGGCAGGCGAGCAGTACTTC.